This T cell receptor (beta chain) was sequenced during a study of CD8 T cells in ankylosing spondylitis. The V and J ends lost 5 bases and 0 bases respectively, with 10 bases between them. The length of the CDR3 is 14 residues. Germline V gives CDR1 SGHTA, CDR2 FQGNSA. Making the TCR beta libraries involved quantitative 5'-RACE with molecular barcodes. TCRdb re-called the 5' RACE reads through MiXCR, storing one row per CDR3 protein. This table holds 150,000 to 200,000 distinct CDR3 sequences, approximately 20% found once. Regarding the study as a whole: There was reportedly significant enrichment of clones that were disease-linked in matched ankylosing spondylitis synovial fluid.

This clonotype was seen a handful of times. No antigen is known for it. The source is a male donor with ankylosing spondylitis or in good health (not recorded which). The chain carries TRBV7-2 and TRBJ2-5; possible D gene TRBD1, 6 bases. The specimen sequenced was blood, either unsorted or a sorted T cell fraction (not recorded which). CDR3 in DNA: TGTGCCAGCAGCCCCACAGGGAACCAAGAGACCCAGTACTTC. Residues: CASSPTGNQETQYF. Full variable domain (rest looked up from reference TRBV7-2 and TRBJ2-5): GAGVSQSPSNKVTEKGKDVELRCDPISGHTALYWYRQSLGQGLEFLIYFQGNSAPDKSGLPSDRFSAERTGGSVSTLTIQRTQQEDSAVYLCASSPTGNQETQYFGPGTRLLVL.